This T cell receptor (beta chain) was recorded in a study of T cells in localized non-small cell lung cancer. A remark on this clone: Its specificity is not known.

Study-level results: Uninvolved adjacent lung showed peak T cell clonality, exceeding tumor.

Germline assignment: CDR1 LNHDA and CDR2 SQIVND (reference sequence). The CDR3 spans 15 residues. Trimming left V 6 bases short and J 3 bases short, with 18 bases between. Using immunoSEQ multiplex PCR, the repertoire was profiled, and TCRdb retains in-frame clones only, with some absent. The top ten hold roughly 14% of the sample, which has approximately 72,000 clones, roughly four fifths seen once. The starting material was peripheral blood, obtained before any cancer treatment. This sequence joins TRBV19 and TRBJ2-7; D is ambiguous. The sequence came from a female donor of 60 years or more with stage I lung adenocarcinoma. This chain's CDR3 is CASRSVDWAVYEQYF. DNA for the CDR3: TGTGCCAGTAGATCGGTCGATTGGGCGGTCTACGAGCAGTACTTC.